Below, 31 T cell receptor beta chains from the same sample are listed, as sequenced in a study of beta chain features in type 1 diabetes. General study findings and limits: All four CD4+ subsets from Type 1 diabetes patients carried moderately but significantly shorter TCRB CDR3s.

Investigators reverse transcribed all isolated RNA, so they sequenced expressed TCRB transcripts. Generated by immunoSEQ multiplex PCR, the TCRdb table keeps only in-frame clones and is missing some. The sample shows 310,000 or so clones, 9.3% of them seen only once. No antigens are known for them. The sample comprised central memory CD4+ T cells from blood. The receptors here all came from a man aged 30-40 years with type 1 diabetes.

V gene TRBV10-3 combines with J gene TRBJ2-6; either TRBD1 or TRBD2 may supply D (5 bases each). Germline V gene data show CDR1 as ENHRY and CDR2 as SYGVKD. CDR3 length equals 14 residues. The V gene lost 11 bases and the J gene lost 2 bases, with 13 bases spanning the gap. The DNA of the CDR3 is TGTGCCGCAGGGACCTTCCCTGGGGCCAACGTCCTGACTTTC. It translates to CAAGTFPGANVLTF.

This clone has just a few counts. The chain uses TRBV29-1 and TRBJ2-5; no reliable D call. V lost 6 bases, J lost 9 bases, and 17 bases lay in between. This CDR3 contains 12 residues. Germline V gene sequence: CDR1 SQVTM, CDR2 ANQGSEA. CDR3 DNA sequence: TGCAGCGTATCTGGGTCCGCCCTGGCCCAGTACTTC. It specifies CSVSGSALAQYF.

This clone showed up just a few times. The chain couples TRBV11-2 to TRBJ2-3; TRBD2 matches 13 bases. The CDR3 runs to 16 residues. Germline lookup yields CDR1 SGHAT and CDR2 FQNNGV. After removal of 5 bases from V and 1 base from J, the junction contained 3 bases not matched to a gene. CDR3 protein: CASSRGTSGGTDTQYF. The DNA for the CDR3 is TGTGCCAGCAGCCGGGGGACTAGCGGGGGCACAGATACGCAGTATTTT.

The chain links TRBV2 to TRBJ1-2; no firm D call. Trimming pared 3 bases from V and 4 bases from J, leaving 12 bases between. The CDR3 sequence is 14 residues long. The germline V gene encodes CDR1 SNHLY and CDR2 FYNNEI. CDR3 nucleotides: TGTGCCAGCAGTGACGGCGGTCCGAGCTATGGCTACACCTTC. Its translation: CASSDGGPSYGYTF.

This clone appeared a few times. The chain employs TRBV4-3 and TRBJ2-3, with a weak D call TRBD1 (6 bases). The CDR3 is 18 residues long. Germline V gene data show CDR1 as LGHNA and CDR2 as YSLEER. V lost 3 bases to trimming and J lost 4 bases, with 23 bases between them. The CDR3 DNA reads TGCGCCAGCAGCCATCTTCTACCGGGACAACGTGGGGCAGATACGCAGTATTTT. Amino acids: CASSHLLPGQRGADTQYF.

The rearrangement links TRBV28 to TRBJ1-5; D ambiguous. Germline V gives CDR1 MDHEN, CDR2 SYDVKM. V was cut by 2 bases and J by 5 bases, with 13 bases left in between. This CDR3 is built from 15 residues. The CDR3 reads CASSLSGRRDQPQHF. CDR3 nucleotide sequence: TGTGCCAGCAGTTTAAGCGGGCGAAGGGATCAGCCCCAGCATTTT.

V usage is TRBV27 and J usage is TRBJ2-1; perhaps TRBD1 as D (6 bases). This CDR3 region has 15 residues. V was clipped by 3 bases and J by 6 bases, with 15 bases between them. The germline gives CDR1 MNHEY, CDR2 SMNVEV (reference sequence). The CDR3 loop is CASSFNREMVNEQFF. The CDR3 DNA is TGTGCCAGCAGTTTTAACAGGGAGATGGTCAATGAGCAGTTCTTC.

The chain links TRBV7-9 to TRBJ2-5, with D maybe TRBD1 (5 bases). The CDR3 spans 15 residues. Germline V CDR1 and CDR2: SEHNR, FQNEAQ (reference sequence). V shed 5 bases and J shed 1 base, with 14 bases lying between them. The CDR3 spells CASSLTQGPQETQYF. In DNA form, the CDR3 reads TGTGCCAGCAGCCTTACCCAGGGTCCCCAAGAGACCCAGTACTTC.

This clone has a count of ten or more. V and J are TRBV6-1 and TRBJ2-2, with 9 bases aligning to TRBD2. Germline values: CDR1 MNHNS, CDR2 SASEGT. V lost 2 bases, J lost 7 bases, and 2 bases stayed unmatched. The CDR3 spans 14 residues. CDR3 region: CASSELAGVGELFF. The CDR3 DNA reads as TGTGCCAGCAGTGAATTAGCGGGGGTCGGGGAGCTGTTTTTT.

The V gene is TRBV4-1, the J gene TRBJ1-4; no firm D call. The CDR3 length is 14 residues. V lost 4 bases to trimming and J lost 5 bases, with 11 bases between them. Germline V gene sequence: CDR1 MGHRA, CDR2 YSYEKL. CDR3 coding DNA: TGCGCCAGCAGCCCGGAACAGAGAAATGAAAAACTGTTTTTT. This codes for CASSPEQRNEKLFF.

This clone was seen only a few times. V gene TRBV10-1 combines with J gene TRBJ2-5; D ambiguous. V was shortened by 3 bases and J by 5 bases, with 10 bases between the two germline ends. The CDR3 loop spans 13 amino acids. Germline V gives CDR1 WNHNN, CDR2 SYGVQD (reference sequence). The CDR3 protein is CASSDRVRETQYF. As DNA, the CDR3 is TGCGCCAGCAGTGATAGGGTCCGGGAGACCCAGTACTTC.

The V gene is TRBV28, the J gene TRBJ1-5; a possible D gene is TRBD1 (6 bases). The CDR3 extends over 13 amino acids. Germline assignment: CDR1 MDHEN and CDR2 SYDVKM. V lost 7 bases and J lost 6, with 13 bases in between. CDR3 sequence: CASTPDRLQPQHF. The CDR3 DNA follows: TGTGCCAGCACCCCGGACAGACTTCAGCCCCAGCATTTT.

The chain has TRBV4-3 and TRBJ2-5; weak D call: TRBD2 (7 bases). The germline V and J ends were trimmed by 5 bases and 4 bases, with 26 bases remaining between them. This CDR3 is built from 18 residues. Per germline, CDR1 LGHNA and CDR2 YSLEER. The CDR3 sequence is CASSKNLLGGPGGETQYF. In nucleotides, the CDR3 is TGCGCCAGCAGCAAAAATCTCCTGGGGGGGCCGGGGGGAGAGACCCAGTACTTC.

This clone turned up a few times. The rearrangement uses TRBV7-9 and TRBJ1-1, with TRBD1 matching over 7 bases. Germline trimming cut 6 bases from V and 6 bases from J; bases unmatched to any gene: 10. The V gene's germline CDR1 is SEHNR and CDR2 FQNEAQ (reference sequence). The CDR3 covers 14 residues. The CDR3 DNA reads as TGTGCCAGCAGGCGGACAGGACATACCCCTGAAGCTTTCTTT. Amino acids: CASRRTGHTPEAFF.

This clone was picked up a small number of times. This chain links TRBV25-1 with TRBJ2-1; 7 bases match TRBD1. Germline V gene sequence: CDR1 MGHDK, CDR2 SYGVNS. V was pared by 8 bases and J by 2 bases, with 3 bases of the junction left unmatched. This CDR3 has 13 residues. The CDR3 coding sequence is TGTGCCAGCGGCAGGGGGACCTACAATGAGCAGTTCTTC. Protein product: CASGRGTYNEQFF.

This clone was detected only a few times. The gene calls are TRBV7-2 and TRBJ1-2; TRBD1 matches at 8 bases. V lost 5 bases to trimming and J lost 2 bases; unmatched junction nucleotides: 4. Looked up from germline, CDR1 is SGHTA and CDR2 is FQGNSA. The CDR3 has 14 residues. In DNA form, the CDR3 reads TGTGCCAGCAGCCCCCGGACAGGGAACTATGGCTACACCTTC. This translates into CASSPRTGNYGYTF.

The chain joins TRBV2 to TRBJ2-7, with 8 bases aligning to TRBD1. Germline V gene lookup returns CDR1 SNHLY and CDR2 FYNNEI. Trimming removed 8 bases from V and 3 bases from J; junction bases left unmatched: 6. There are 13 residues in the CDR3. CDR3 DNA sequence: TGTGCCAGCGGCGGGACAGGTTTCTACGAGCAGTACTTC. This encodes CASGGTGFYEQYF.

V usage is TRBV25-1 and J usage is TRBJ2-7, with D perhaps TRBD1 or TRBD2 (6 bases each). V lost 6 bases to trimming and J lost 6 bases, with 18 bases between them. CDR1 MGHDK and CDR2 SYGVNS come from the germline V gene. The length of the CDR3 is 14 residues. The CDR3 spells CASSGRGGLLEQYF. The CDR3 nucleotides read TGTGCCAGCAGCGGCAGAGGGGGGCTTCTCGAGCAGTACTTC.

The V and J genes are TRBV9 and TRBJ2-7; a weak D match, TRBD2 (6 bases). The V end was cut by 8 bases, the J end by 6 bases, with 27 bases between. This CDR3 comprises 16 residues. CDR1 SGDLS and CDR2 YYNGEE come from the germline V gene. Here the CDR3 reads CARTLGGAVIRGEQYF. CDR3 nucleotides: TGTGCCAGAACCTTGGGGGGAGCGGTTATACGGGGCGAGCAGTACTTC.

The gene calls are TRBV28 and TRBJ1-4, with a tentative D call TRBD1 (6 bases). The CDR3 totals 14 residues. The V end was cut by 6 bases, the J end by 8 bases, with 16 bases between. Germline loops: CDR1 MDHEN, CDR2 SYDVKM. CDR3 sequence reads: CASSLVRGNEKLFF. The CDR3 nucleotides read TGTGCCAGCAGCCTCGTCAGGGGAAACGAAAAACTGTTTTTT.

The DNA of the CDR3 is TGTGCCAGCAGCCCGGTGGGAGGGGATAATTCACCCCTCCACTTT. Amino acid sequence: CASSPVGGDNSPLHF. The chain employs TRBV7-9 and TRBJ1-6; D might be TRBD1 (5 bases). The CDR3 extends over 15 amino acids. Germline values: CDR1 SEHNR, CDR2 FQNEAQ (reference sequence). Between the trimmed V and J ends, which lost 5 bases and 5 bases, there was a span of 13 bases.

This clone has at least ten counts. The chain carries TRBV9 and TRBJ2-4; D perhaps matches TRBD2 (5 bases). Trimming removed 0 bases from V and 1 base from J, with 11 bases in between. The germline CDR1 and CDR2 sequences are SGDLS and YYNGEE. The CDR3 contains 16 residues. As DNA, the CDR3 is TGTGCCAGCAGCGTAGATGGGAGTGGGGCCAAAAACATTCAGTACTTC. Translated: CASSVDGSGAKNIQYF.

This clone showed up just a few times. The chain carries TRBV4-3 and TRBJ2-4; no firm D call. Per the germline V gene, CDR1 is LGHNA and CDR2 is YSLEER. V was shortened by 0 bases and J by 4 bases, with 13 bases between the two germline ends. The CDR3 covers 16 residues. The CDR3: CASSQDRAGVKNIQYF. The CDR3 DNA is TGCGCCAGCAGCCAAGATAGGGCAGGTGTAAAAAACATTCAGTACTTC.

The rearrangement joins TRBV7-9 to TRBJ2-7, with D perhaps TRBD1 (5 bases). V was pared by 3 bases and J by 0 bases, with 12 bases between. CDR1 is SEHNR and CDR2 is FQNEAQ in the germline V gene (reference sequence). The CDR3 sequence is 15 residues long. CDR3 protein: CASSLGQVTSYEQYF. The CDR3 bases are TGTGCCAGCAGCTTGGGGCAGGTGACCTCCTACGAGCAGTACTTC.

This clone was seen more than once but under ten times. The V gene is TRBV27, the J gene TRBJ2-1; possible D gene TRBD2, 6 bases. Germline values: CDR1 MNHEY, CDR2 SMNVEV (reference sequence). The germline V and J ends were trimmed by 0 bases and 12 bases, with 9 bases remaining between them. The CDR3 has 12 amino acids. CDR3 in DNA: TGTGCCAGCAGTTTATCCCGGGGGACGCAGTTCTTC. Its translation is CASSLSRGTQFF.

The table lists this clone with many counts. The V call is TRBV18, the J call TRBJ2-2, with a weak D call TRBD1 (6 bases). Trimming pared 2 bases from V and 3 bases from J, leaving 19 bases between. This CDR3 is 18 amino acids long. CDR1 is KGHSH and CDR2 is LQKENI in the germline V gene. CDR3 residues: CASSPSLNRDLYTGELFF. In nucleotides, the CDR3 is TGTGCCAGCTCACCATCTCTAAACAGGGACCTTTACACCGGGGAGCTGTTTTTT.

This clone was seen a handful of times. This chain links TRBV7-2 with TRBJ1-2, with 10 bases matching TRBD1. With 3 bases clipped from V and 8 bases from J, the junction kept 6 bases outside the gene matches. CDR3 size: 14 residues. Germline loops: CDR1 SGHTA, CDR2 FQGNSA. The CDR3 is CASSFGTGEEGYTF. The DNA for the CDR3 is TGTGCCAGCAGCTTCGGGACAGGGGAAGAAGGCTACACCTTC. Based on the CDR3 plus reference TRBV7-2 and TRBJ1-2, the full variable domain is GAGVSQSPSNKVTEKGKDVELRCDPISGHTALYWYRQSLGQGLEFLIYFQGNSAPDKSGLPSDRFSAERTGGSVSTLTIQRTQQEDSAVYLCASSFGTGEEGYTFGSGTRLTVV.

The gene calls are TRBV7-2 and TRBJ2-3; D ambiguous. With 5 bases removed from V and 3 bases from J, the gap between germline ends came to 12 bases. This CDR3 spans 14 amino acids. Germline loops: CDR1 SGHTA, CDR2 FQGNSA. The CDR3 DNA sequence: TGTGCCAGCAGCCCGACCCAGCGAACAGATACGCAGTATTTT. Protein sequence: CASSPTQRTDTQYF. The full variable domain, its missing parts supplied by reference TRBV7-2 and TRBJ2-3, is GAGVSQSPSNKVTEKGKDVELRCDPISGHTALYWYRQSLGQGLEFLIYFQGNSAPDKSGLPSDRFSAERTGGSVSTLTIQRTQQEDSAVYLCASSPTQRTDTQYFGPGTRLTVL.

This clone came up a few times. The chain has TRBV2 and TRBJ2-1; possibly TRBD1 for D (6 bases). This CDR3 is 11 amino acids long. Deletions cut 1 base from V and 15 bases from J, with 10 bases between. The germline CDR1 and CDR2 sequences are SNHLY and FYNNEI. CDR3 bases: TGTGCCAGCAGTGAAGGGGGGCAGGTGTTCTTC. This encodes CASSEGGQVFF.

This chain links TRBV10-2 with TRBJ1-4; 8 bases fit TRBD1. V lost 6 bases to trimming and J lost 8 bases; unmatched junction nucleotides: 2. The CDR3 length is 12 residues. Germline CDR1 reads WSHSY; CDR2 reads SAAADI. CDR3 DNA: TGCGCCAGCAGGGACAGGGAAGAAAAACTGTTTTTT. Translating it yields CASRDREEKLFF.

This clone was observed a few times. This chain connects TRBV7-2 to TRBJ2-3, with D perhaps assigned TRBD1 or TRBD2 (5 bases each). Deletions cut 6 bases from V and 9 bases from J, with 16 bases between. The CDR3 consists of 13 residues. In germline, CDR1 is SGHTA, CDR2 FQGNSA. CDR3 protein: CASSSLQGDTQYF. In DNA form, the CDR3 reads TGTGCCAGCAGTTCGCTGCAGGGAGACACGCAGTATTTT.